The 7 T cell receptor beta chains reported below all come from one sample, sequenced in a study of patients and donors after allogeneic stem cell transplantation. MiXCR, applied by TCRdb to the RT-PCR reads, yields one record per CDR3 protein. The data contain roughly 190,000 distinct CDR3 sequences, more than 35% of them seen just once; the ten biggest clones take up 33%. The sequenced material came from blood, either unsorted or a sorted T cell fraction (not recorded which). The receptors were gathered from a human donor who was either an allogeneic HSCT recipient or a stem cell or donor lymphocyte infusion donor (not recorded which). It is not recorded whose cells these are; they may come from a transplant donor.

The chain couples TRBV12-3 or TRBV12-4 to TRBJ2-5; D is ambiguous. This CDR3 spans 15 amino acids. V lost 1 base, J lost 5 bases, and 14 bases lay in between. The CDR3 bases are TGTGCCAGCAGTTTAGGGTCGGATTTAGGGGAGACCCAGTACTTC. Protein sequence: CASSLGSDLGETQYF.

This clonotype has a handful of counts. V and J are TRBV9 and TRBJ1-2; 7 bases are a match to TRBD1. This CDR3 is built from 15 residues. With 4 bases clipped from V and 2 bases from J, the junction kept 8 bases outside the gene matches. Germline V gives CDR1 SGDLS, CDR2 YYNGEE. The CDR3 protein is CASSSPGTENYGYTF. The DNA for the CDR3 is TGTGCCAGCAGCTCACCCGGGACAGAAAACTATGGCTACACCTTC.

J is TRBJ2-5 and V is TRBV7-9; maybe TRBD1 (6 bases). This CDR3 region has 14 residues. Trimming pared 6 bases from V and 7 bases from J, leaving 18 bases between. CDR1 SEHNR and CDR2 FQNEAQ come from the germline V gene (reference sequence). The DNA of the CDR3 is TGTGCCAGCAGGCTTACAGGGTCCGAAGGGACCCAGTACTTC. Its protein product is CASRLTGSEGTQYF.

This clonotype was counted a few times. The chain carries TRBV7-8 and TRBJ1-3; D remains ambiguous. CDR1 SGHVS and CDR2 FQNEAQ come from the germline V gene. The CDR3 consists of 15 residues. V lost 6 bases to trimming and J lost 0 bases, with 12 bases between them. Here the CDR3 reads CASSPDGSSGNTIYF. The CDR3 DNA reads TGTGCCAGCAGTCCGGACGGAAGCTCTGGAAACACCATATATTTT.

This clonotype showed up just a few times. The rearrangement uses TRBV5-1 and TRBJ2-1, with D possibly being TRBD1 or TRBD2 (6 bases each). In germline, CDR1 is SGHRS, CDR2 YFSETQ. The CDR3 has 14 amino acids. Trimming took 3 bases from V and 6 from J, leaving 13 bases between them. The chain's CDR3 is CASSWGEGGNEQFF. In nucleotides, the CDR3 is TGCGCCAGCAGCTGGGGGGAAGGGGGCAATGAGCAGTTCTTC.

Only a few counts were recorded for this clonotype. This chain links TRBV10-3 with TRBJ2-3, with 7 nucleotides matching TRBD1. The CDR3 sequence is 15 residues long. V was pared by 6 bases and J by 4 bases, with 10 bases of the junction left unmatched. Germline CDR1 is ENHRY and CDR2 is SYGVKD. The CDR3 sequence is CAISPTGPGADTQYF. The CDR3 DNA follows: TGTGCCATCAGCCCGACAGGGCCAGGGGCAGATACGCAGTATTTT.

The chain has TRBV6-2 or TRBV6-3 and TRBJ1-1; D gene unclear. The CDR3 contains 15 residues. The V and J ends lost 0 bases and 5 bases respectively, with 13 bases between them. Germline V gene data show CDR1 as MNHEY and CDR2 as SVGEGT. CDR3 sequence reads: CASSYSRIRQTEAFF. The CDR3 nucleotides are TGTGCCAGCAGTTACTCGAGAATCAGGCAGACTGAAGCTTTCTTT.